A single sample is the source of the 12 T cell receptor beta chains below, sequenced in a study of human T cells and chemical hapten exposure. In TCRdb, the RACE reads were re-called with MiXCR into one record per CDR3 protein. The table has about 160,000 distinct CDR3 sequences, 25% to 30% seen once. As to time point: patch test 3, about 24 weeks after DPC sensitization. Specified treatment: therapeutic diphenylcyclopropenone sensitization with weekly scalp DPC. The sample in question was whole blood, obtained in connection with sensitization to the hapten diphenylcyclopropenone (DPC). Receptor source: a woman aged 18-30 years with alopecia areata. Some clones in this sample may be carry-over from other donors' samples.

This clonotype was detected only a few times. This chain connects TRBV6-2 or TRBV6-3 to TRBJ2-1, with D possibly TRBD2 on 7 matching bases. CDR3 length equals 16 residues. The ends were cut back, 0 bases at V and 5 bases at J, with 14 bases in the middle. CDR1 is MNHEY and CDR2 is SVGEGT in the germline V gene. This CDR3 is CASSYSTGGVNNEQFF. CDR3 nucleotides: TGTGCCAGCAGTTACTCGACGGGGGGCGTAAACAATGAGCAGTTCTTC.

The genes are TRBV6-2 or TRBV6-3 and TRBJ1-5; D gene ambiguous. Trimming removed 6 bases at V and 0 bases at J, with 12 bases between. The CDR3 has 15 residues. CDR1 is MNHEY, CDR2 SVGEGT, per germline. Here the CDR3 DNA reads TGTGCCAGCAGGTTGGATAACTATAGCAATCAGCCCCAGCATTTT. Encoded protein: CASRLDNYSNQPQHF.

V and J are TRBV7-2 and TRBJ2-3; a weak D match, TRBD2 (5 bases). Trimming removed 3 bases from V and 2 bases from J, with 12 bases in between. CDR3 length: 15 residues. Germline V lookup: CDR1 SGHTA, CDR2 FQGNSA. This CDR3 is CASSFRESPTDTQYF. CDR3 DNA: TGTGCCAGCAGCTTCCGGGAATCCCCCACAGATACGCAGTATTTT.

The rearrangement joins TRBV7-2 to TRBJ1-4; D unclear. The CDR3 runs 14 residues. V was pared by 2 bases and J by 7 bases, with 11 bases between. The V gene's germline CDR1 is SGHTA and CDR2 FQGNSA. The chain's CDR3 is CASSLWYPPEKLFF. The CDR3 nucleotides are TGTGCCAGCAGCTTATGGTACCCTCCTGAAAAACTGTTTTTT.

This sequence joins TRBV25-1 and TRBJ1-2; 7 bases are shared with TRBD1. The germline gives CDR1 MGHDK, CDR2 SYGVNS. The V segment lost 2 bases and the J segment 2 bases; nucleotides outside the gene matches: 5. The CDR3 runs 15 residues. CDR3 protein: CASSEGAGGNYGYTF. The CDR3 bases are TGTGCCAGCAGTGAAGGGGCAGGGGGGAACTATGGCTACACCTTC.

Only a few counts were recorded for this clonotype. J is TRBJ1-5 and V is TRBV4-1, with D possibly being TRBD1 (5 bases). The ends were cut back, 4 bases at V and 1 base at J, with 11 bases in the middle. The length of the CDR3 is 15 residues. Germline CDR1 reads MGHRA; CDR2 reads YSYEKL. CDR3 bases: TGCGCCAGCAGCCCCTGGGGCAGCAGCAATCAGCCCCAGCATTTT. Amino acid sequence: CASSPWGSSNQPQHF.

In this sample, this clonotype turned up a few times. J is TRBJ1-4 and V is TRBV14; the match to TRBD1 covers 8 bases. The CDR3 length is 15 residues. V trimming: 4 bases; J trimming: 0 bases; junction bases outside the gene matches: 1. Germline V CDR1 and CDR2: SGHDN, FVKESK. CDR3 amino acids: CASSRTGSTNEKLFF. CDR3 nucleotide sequence: TGTGCCAGCAGCCGGACAGGGTCAACTAATGAAAAACTGTTTTTT.

V usage is TRBV2 and J usage is TRBJ2-7; tentative D call: TRBD1 (5 bases). The germline V gene encodes CDR1 SNHLY and CDR2 FYNNEI. The V gene lost 7 bases and the J gene lost 3 bases, with 13 bases spanning the gap. CDR3 length equals 13 residues. As DNA, the CDR3 is TGTGCCAGCAACCGAGACAGTATCTACGAGCAGTACTTC. Amino acid sequence: CASNRDSIYEQYF.

Only a few counts were recorded for this clonotype. The rearrangement uses TRBV4-3 and TRBJ2-7; D is possibly TRBD1 or TRBD2 (6 bases each). In germline, CDR1 is LGHNA, CDR2 YSLEER. V was pared by 0 bases and J by 4 bases, with 16 bases between. This CDR3 has 16 residues. CDR3 protein: CASSQDGWGANYEQYF. The CDR3 coding sequence is TGCGCCAGCAGCCAAGACGGTTGGGGGGCAAATTACGAGCAGTACTTC.

The chain employs TRBV6-2 or TRBV6-3 and TRBJ1-4; D is perhaps TRBD1 (5 bases). Germline CDR1 is MNHEY and CDR2 is SVGEGT. V was cut by 5 bases and J by 0 bases, with 10 bases left in between. The CDR3 is made up of 15 amino acids. The DNA for the CDR3 is TGTGCCAGCAGTCGGGACGGTGCAACTAATGAAAAACTGTTTTTT. Its protein product is CASSRDGATNEKLFF.

This clonotype turned up a few times. The genes are TRBV11-3 and TRBJ1-2; 7 bases match TRBD1. Trimming at V came to 4 bases and at J to 6 bases, leaving 5 bases not matched to a gene. In germline, CDR1 is SGHNT, CDR2 YENEEA. The CDR3 extends over 13 amino acids. The CDR3 DNA sequence: TGTGCCAGCAGCTCCTCCGGGACAGATGGCTACACCTTC. As protein: CASSSSGTDGYTF.

A few counts support this clonotype. The chain's CDR3 is CASSEDPRVRAEQFF. CDR3 DNA: TGTGCCAGCAGTGAAGATCCTAGGGTACGGGCTGAGCAGTTCTTC. This rearrangement joins TRBV28 to TRBJ2-1; D remains ambiguous. Germline values: CDR1 MDHEN, CDR2 SYDVKM. V was pared by 5 bases and J by 9 bases, with 20 bases between. The CDR3 runs to 15 residues.